This TCR beta chain was sequenced for a study of blood T cell repertoires in COVID-19. The CDR3 has 17 residues. V trimming: 5 bases; J trimming: 4 bases; junction bases outside the gene matches: 15. The germline gives CDR1 SGHVS, CDR2 FQNEAQ. Measured with immunoSEQ multiplex PCR; TCRdb has only the in-frame clones, and not every one. The table shows some 270,000 clones, with approximately 85% occurring only once. The J gene is TRBJ1-2, the V gene TRBV7-8, with 8 bases lining up with TRBD1. The sample taken for sequencing was peripheral blood. This TCR was recovered from a human donor with COVID-19, enrolled during active disease. The donor label of this sample is uncertain. The CDR3 region is CASSLLGQVLGLYGYTF. The CDR3 region has the DNA TGTGCCAGCAGCCTCCTGGGACAGGTACTCGGCCTCTATGGCTACACCTTC.